Following are 14 T cell receptor beta chains from one sample sequenced in a study of T cell responses to AZD1222 COVID-19 vaccine. Measured with immunoSEQ multiplex PCR; TCRdb has only the in-frame clones, and not every one. The sample includes 140,000 to 150,000 clones, 90% to 95% of them seen just once. Material: peripheral blood, obtained after recovery from COVID-19. These receptors were collected from an adult who had recovered from COVID-19.

The chain combines TRBV4-2 with TRBJ2-1, with D uncertain. Trimming cost V 0 bases and J 9 bases, with 3 bases left between them. Germline values: CDR1 LGHNA, CDR2 YNFKEQ. This CDR3 is 11 amino acids long. The CDR3 loop reads CASSQEAEQFF. The CDR3 nucleotides read TGTGCCAGCAGCCAAGAAGCTGAGCAGTTCTTC.

J is TRBJ1-4 and V is TRBV27; the D is unclear. The CDR3 spans 14 residues. Germline assignment: CDR1 MNHEY and CDR2 SMNVEV (reference sequence). V was cut by 6 bases and J by 5 bases, with 13 bases left in between. CDR3 bases: TGTGCCAGCAGCCTCAGGAGATGGAATGAAAAACTGTTTTTT. Its translation: CASSLRRWNEKLFF.

In nucleotides, the CDR3 is TGCGCCAGCAGCTTGGAGATCACCAACACTGAAGCTTTCTTT. Translation gives CASSLEITNTEAFF. The gene calls are TRBV5-1 and TRBJ1-1; no firm D call. Trimming shortened V by 0 bases and J by 2 bases, and 8 bases separated the two germline ends. Looked up from germline, CDR1 is SGHRS and CDR2 is YFSETQ. CDR3 length: 14 residues. The full variable domain, with the rest looked up from reference TRBV5-1 and TRBJ1-1, is KAGVTQTPRYLIKTRGQQVTLSCSPISGHRSVSWYQQTPGQGLQFLFEYFSETQRNKGNFPGRFSGRQFSNSRSEMNVSTLELGDSALYLCASSLEITNTEAFFGQGTRLTVV.

This chain connects TRBV3-1 (or the pseudogene TRBV3-2) to TRBJ1-2; D is ambiguous. Germline CDR1 reads LGHDT; CDR2 reads YNNKEL (reference sequence). With 0 bases removed from V and 4 bases from J, the gap between germline ends came to 15 bases. The CDR3 extends over 16 amino acids. The CDR3 DNA sequence: TGTGCCAGCAGCCAAGATCGGCAGCGCCAAGGCTATGGCTACACCTTC. It encodes CASSQDRQRQGYGYTF.

About this clone: A junction end diverges from the germline sequence, so it may reflect a read error. V usage is TRBV7-7 and J usage is TRBJ2-5; D is possibly TRBD2 (5 bases). Germline CDR1 SSHAT, CDR2 FNYEAQ (reference sequence). CDR3 length equals 13 residues. For the CDR3, the DNA is TGTGCTAGCAGCTTTGGACTGCAAGAGACCCAGTACTTC. Its translation is CASSFGLQETQYF.

The V call is TRBV29-1, the J call TRBJ1-2, with 8 bases fitting TRBD1. The J segment lost 5 bases and the V segment lost 7 bases, leaving 3 bases of the junction unmatched. CDR3 length: 11 residues. From germline, CDR1 is SQVTM and CDR2 ANQGSEA. Here the CDR3 DNA reads TGCAGCGGCCAGGGGGCATATGGCTACACCTTC. Its protein is CSGQGAYGYTF.

The chain has TRBV4-1 and TRBJ1-2; the match to TRBD1 covers 8 bases. The CDR3 sequence is 14 residues long. J lost 3 bases, V lost 2 bases, and 2 bases had no gene match. Per the germline V gene, CDR1 is MGHRA and CDR2 is YSYEKL. The CDR3 region has the DNA TGCGCCAGCAGCCAACAGGGGGCAGACTATGGCTACACCTTC. It specifies CASSQQGADYGYTF.

This chain links TRBV11-1 with TRBJ2-6; D is unresolved. The V and J ends lost 5 bases and 2 bases respectively, with 13 bases between them. The CDR3 totals 16 residues. The germline V gene has CDR1 SGHAT and CDR2 FQDESV (reference sequence). CDR3 protein: CASSRRVVTGANVLTF. CDR3 DNA: TGTGCCAGCAGCCGCCGGGTTGTAACTGGGGCCAACGTCCTGACTTTC.

The V call is TRBV5-5, the J call TRBJ2-3; D is unresolved. The CDR3 has 12 residues. The germline gives CDR1 SGHKS, CDR2 YYEKEE (reference sequence). The V and J ends lost 4 bases and 6 bases respectively, with 9 bases between them. CDR3 sequence (DNA): TGTGCCAGCAGCGGCGCGCGGGATACGCAGTATTTT. It yields the protein CASSGARDTQYF. The whole variable domain, remainder taken from reference TRBV5-5 and TRBJ2-3, is DAGVTQSPTHLIKTRGQQVTLRCSPISGHKSVSWYQQVLGQGPQFIFQYYEKEERGRGNFPDRFSARQFPNYSSELNVNALLLGDSALYLCASSGARDTQYFGPGTRLTVL.

J is TRBJ1-2 and V is TRBV9; D might be TRBD1 (6 bases). Germline CDR1 reads SGDLS; CDR2 reads YYNGEE. Trimming took 0 bases from V and 5 from J, leaving 14 bases between them. This CDR3 region has 15 residues. The CDR3 reads CASSVAQGHGYGYTF. CDR3 bases: TGTGCCAGCAGCGTAGCTCAGGGGCATGGGTATGGCTACACCTTC.

The chain is built from TRBV18 and TRBJ2-7; TRBD2 is a possible D gene (6 bases). The CDR3 length is 13 residues. Germline loops: CDR1 KGHSH, CDR2 LQKENI. With 5 bases removed from V and 7 bases from J, the gap between germline ends came to 15 bases. CDR3 nucleotides: TGTGCCAGCTCATCGGACTATAGTGGGGAGCAGTACTTC. It encodes CASSSDYSGEQYF.

The genes are TRBV30 and TRBJ1-5, with 7 bases matching TRBD1. The CDR3 contains 14 residues. J gave up 11 bases and V 0 bases, and 10 bases lay outside the gene matches. CDR1 GTSNPN and CDR2 SVGIG come from the germline V gene (reference sequence). CDR3 region: CAWSVQGRGAAQHF. CDR3 DNA: TGTGCCTGGAGTGTACAGGGGCGCGGGGCAGCCCAGCATTTT.

The V and J genes are TRBV5-1 and TRBJ2-2, with 8 bases that match TRBD2. The junction had 4 bases not matched to a gene; V was cut back by 4 bases and J by 2 bases. The CDR3 has 15 residues. Germline CDR1 SGHRS, CDR2 YFSETQ. CDR3 residues: CASSLSGSNTGELFF. CDR3 bases: TGCGCCAGCAGCCTGAGCGGGAGTAACACCGGGGAGCTGTTTTTT.

J is TRBJ1-1 and V is TRBV19; possibly TRBD1 for D (6 bases). V lost 0 bases, J lost 3 bases, and 11 bases lay in between. The CDR3 extends over 15 amino acids. Germline CDR1 LNHDA, CDR2 SQIVND (reference sequence). The DNA for the CDR3 is TGTGCCAGTAGTATAGATTTAAGGGGGGACACTGAAGCTTTCTTT. Translating it yields CASSIDLRGDTEAFF.